The clone carrying this TCR beta chain appeared a few times. Its antigen remains unidentified. The sample belongs to a study of T cells after yellow fever vaccination. General observations from the study: The study re-detected most primary-vaccination clones after the booster (96% CD4, approximately 88% CD8).

MiXCR was run by TCRdb on the 5' RACE reads, yielding one entry per CDR3 protein. The data hold fewer than 450,000 distinct CDR3 sequences, with roughly 8% observed a single time. Trimming removed 3 bases from V and 4 bases from J, with 15 bases in between. Germline V gene sequence: CDR1 LGHDT, CDR2 YNNKEL (reference sequence). There are 15 residues in the CDR3. This sequence was found in a man aged 18 to 29 who received the YFV17D yellow fever vaccine. The sample here was PBMCs, taken approximately 40 days after the first yellow fever vaccination. This chain joins TRBV3-1 and TRBJ1-1, with D possibly TRBD1 on 6 matching bases. This CDR3 is CASSQGGGASTEAFF. For the CDR3, the DNA is TGTGCCAGCAGCCAGGGAGGGGGGGCTTCCACTGAAGCTTTCTTT.